This T cell receptor beta chain was recovered during a study of blood T cell repertoires in COVID-19 (dated by TCRdb to about 2020). For context, the study as a whole: Samples from collaborators originated in the United States, Italy and Spain and spanned both the acute and convalescent phases of COVID-19. The samples were drawn from two sources: the first 160 participants of the ongoing ImmuneRACE study, and 1,200 or so subjects contributed by 6 global collaborators. The prospective study material was composed of cDNA or gDNA derived from T cells, B-cell-depleted T cells, or PBMCs. The sample metadata nearly always contained a de-identified subject ID, COVID-19 status, age in years and sex. Deeply sampled blood TCRbeta repertoires from subjects exposed to, actively infected with, or recovered from COVID-19 were included in the dataset. The repertoires were released in a freely available public database intended as a resource for research on the immune response to SARS-CoV-2. HLA class I and class II types, where available, came from metadata supplied by the sample provider rather than from assay-based typing.

Comment on this clone: It has no known antigen specificity. The sample holds no much larger clone one base away, and base qualities are not on file.

Broader findings and caveats from the paper: Clinical and demographic metadata were provided uncurated, with the amount varying by source and participant.

V is cut by 8 bases and J by 0 bases, and the space between the germline ends is 7 bases. The CDR3 covers 13 residues, taking in both the cysteine and the phenylalanine. This entry keeps only the CDR3 DNA: 39 bases, framed from base 1. For CDR1 and CDR2, the germline V gene lists ENHRY and SYGVKD. The collaborating institutions used their own protocols to collect whole blood in K2EDTA tubes. For TCRbeta analysis, collaborator samples were shipped as frozen whole blood, as isolated PBMCs, or as DNA extracted from either sample type. TCRbeta CDR3 regions were amplified from genomic DNA by means of the immunoSEQ Assay, a bias-controlled multiplex PCR. Regarding the original processing steps: Within the assay, amplification of reference gene primers was used to estimate how many nucleated cells each sample contained. To quantify the absolute abundance of each unique TCRbeta CDR3 rearrangement, sequence reads were collapsed and filtered. For each sample, productive Simpson clonality was calculated as the square root of Simpson's diversity index across productive rearrangements. TCRdb re-hosts the immuneACCESS table, in-frame sequences only. Its copies lack some clones; in the studies checked, an unresolved V gene accounts for under half of them, and the cause for the rest is not known. The V and J calls and clone size were taken over from that table, and D and trimming were inferred from the DNA. For this sample there are around 100,000 clones; 70% to 90% appear just once. About a tenth of the sample rests with the top ten.

The rearranged chain carries TRBV10-3 and TRBJ1-4, with no confident D gene call. The sequencing sample was made of peripheral blood. This TCR derives from a man aged 35-49 years with active or convalescent COVID-19. The nucleotide sequence reads TGTGCCATCTCCCAGACAACTAATGAAAAACTGTTTTTT. Its amino acids are CAISQTTNEKLFF.